This note documents a single T cell receptor beta chain sequence. Its antigen remains unidentified. No qualities accompany the bases; no much larger clone lies one base away. The protocol used for the library was PCR. The reads were generated on an Illumina HiSeq 2000. Clones were called with MiXCR by TCRdb after fastp trimmed the public reads at Q25, and only in-frame beta chains were retained. Every entry covers one CDR3 protein and lists the most common genes and DNA from its rows. The sample table contains about 100,000 distinct CDR3 sequences; only one count was recorded for roughly half of them. Roughly 12% of the sample is taken by the ten largest. Looking up the germline V gene (reference sequence) yields CDR1 SEHNR and CDR2 FQNEAQ. The germline ends are 12 bases apart after V is trimmed by 8 bases and J by 1 base. CDR3 length: 14 amino acids, cysteine to phenylalanine. Only the CDR3 portion is preserved as DNA: 42 bases, with reading frame beginning at the first base.

The source of the sample is a study of CDR3 diversity in severe acne (dated by TCRdb to about 2019). In this chain, TRBV7-9 is recombined with TRBJ1-3; TRBD1 might be the D gene, on 6 matching bases. The source of this sequence is a male donor with acne. Sequenced sample: blood. The nucleotides are TGTGCCAGCTCGGGGGGGGCGTCTGGAAACACCATATATTTT. Translation gives CASSGGASGNTIYF.